Following are 17 T cell receptor beta chains from one sample sequenced in a study of blood T cell repertoires in COVID-19. Method: immunoSEQ multiplex PCR; TCRdb's copy keeps in-frame clones and lacks some. There are 45,000 to 55,000 clones in the sample; 83% occur only once, and roughly 5.2% lies in the top ten. Sequencing was done on a sample of peripheral blood. The receptors come from a human donor in a cohort sampled during active COVID-19.

The chain links TRBV2 to TRBJ2-2; 11 nucleotides agree with TRBD2. Trimming removed 6 bases from V and 4 bases from J; junction bases left unmatched: 7. Per the germline V gene, CDR1 is SNHLY and CDR2 is FYNNEI. CDR3 size: 16 residues. CDR3 DNA sequence: TGTGCCAGCAGGGGCGGGACTAGCGGTTTCACCGGGGAGCTGTTTTTT. This codes for CASRGGTSGFTGELFF.

The J gene is TRBJ2-5, the V gene TRBV5-4, with 9 bases matching TRBD2. Losses at the gene ends were 4 bases for V and 5 bases for J; bases not matched to a gene: 3. The CDR3 consists of 13 residues. CDR1 and CDR2 from the germline V gene are SGHNT and YYREEE (reference sequence). The CDR3 is CASSTAGGETQYF. For the CDR3, the DNA is TGTGCCAGCAGCACCGCGGGGGGGGAGACCCAGTACTTC.

The J gene is TRBJ1-6, the V gene TRBV10-3; 9 bases agree with TRBD1. This CDR3 spans 15 amino acids. With V trimmed by 6 bases and J by 7 bases, 7 bases remained unmatched. Germline-derived CDR1 and CDR2 are ENHRY and SYGVKD. CDR3 loop: CAIRSRQGENSPLHF. Written as DNA, the CDR3 is TGTGCCATCAGATCCCGACAGGGGGAAAATTCACCCCTCCACTTT.

Note on this clone: A junction boundary mismatches the germline segment, possibly from a read error. V gene TRBV3-1 (or the pseudogene TRBV3-2) combines with J gene TRBJ2-1; 10 bases agree with TRBD2. The CDR3 has 12 residues. Germline V gene lookup returns CDR1 LGHDT and CDR2 YNNKEL (reference sequence). DNA of the CDR3: TGTGCCAGCAGCCAAATGGGGACTAGCGTGGTCTTC. Translating it yields CASSQMGTSVVF.

The CDR3 coding sequence is TGCGCCAGCAGCTTGGGACAGGGCTACAATGAGCAGTTCTTC. This encodes CASSLGQGYNEQFF. The chain links TRBV5-1 to TRBJ2-1, with TRBD1 identical over 7 bases. This CDR3 comprises 14 residues. With V trimmed by 0 bases and J by 3 bases, 0 bases remained unmatched. Germline-derived CDR1 and CDR2 are SGHRS and YFSETQ.

The J gene is TRBJ1-2, the V gene TRBV19; no clear D. Trimming left V 6 bases short and J 0 bases short, with 14 bases between. CDR1 and CDR2 (germline): LNHDA, SQIVND (reference sequence). The CDR3 loop spans 15 amino acids. CDR3 sequence reads: CASRSSRAANYGYTF. The CDR3 DNA follows: TGTGCCAGTAGATCATCGAGGGCAGCTAACTATGGCTACACCTTC.

The chain uses TRBV5-4 and TRBJ2-1; 10 bases align to TRBD1. CDR3 length: 15 amino acids. Germline-derived CDR1 and CDR2 are SGHNT and YYREEE (reference sequence). The V segment lost 4 bases and the J segment 7 bases; nucleotides outside the gene matches: 8. The CDR3 loop reads CASSLGQGGVNEQFF. The CDR3, as DNA: TGTGCCAGCAGCCTTGGACAGGGGGGCGTAAATGAGCAGTTCTTC.

V gene TRBV12-5 combines with J gene TRBJ2-1; 9 bases are a match to TRBD1. Germline CDR1 and CDR2: LGHNT and FRNRAP. The CDR3 is 14 residues long. V trimming: 6 bases; J trimming: 7 bases; junction bases outside the gene matches: 7. Written as DNA, the CDR3 is TGTGCTAGTGGCTTACAGGGGGCGGAGAATGAGCAGTTCTTC. This gives the protein CASGLQGAENEQFF.

This sequence joins TRBV12-3 or TRBV12-4 and TRBJ2-1, with D uncertain. The germline V and J ends were trimmed by 1 base and 7 bases, with 5 bases remaining between them. The CDR3 consists of 12 residues. Here the CDR3 DNA reads TGTGCCAGCAGTTTAGTGGAGAATGAGCAGTTCTTC. It codes for CASSLVENEQFF.

In its sample, this clone was seen a few times. J is TRBJ1-5 and V is TRBV2, with 9 bases matching TRBD1. Germline V gives CDR1 SNHLY, CDR2 FYNNEI. The CDR3 has 15 residues. V dropped 6 bases and J dropped 7; count of bases not matched to a gene: 10. As DNA, the CDR3 is TGTGCCAGCAGGGTTTGGGACAGGGCTGGACAGCCCCAGCATTTT. Its protein is CASRVWDRAGQPQHF.

The chain joins TRBV7-7 to TRBJ2-2; 7 bases agree with TRBD2. CDR1 is SSHAT and CDR2 is FNYEAQ in the germline V gene (reference sequence). V was pared by 5 bases and J by 8 bases, with 5 bases of the junction left unmatched. This CDR3 comprises 13 residues. The DNA of the CDR3 is TGTGCCAGCAGCATGGGGGGGGAAGGGGAGCTGTTTTTT. Protein product: CASSMGGEGELFF.

V is TRBV4-3 and J is TRBJ2-3; D remains ambiguous. The germline CDR1 and CDR2 sequences are LGHNA and YSLEER. CDR3 length equals 12 residues. V lost 6 bases and J 3 bases, leaving 7 bases between the germline ends. CDR3 amino acids: CASRGITDTQYF. Here the CDR3 DNA reads TGCGCCAGCAGGGGCATAACAGATACGCAGTATTTT.

This clone was detected once. The chain is built from TRBV3-1 (or the pseudogene TRBV3-2) and TRBJ2-7; 7 bases are a match to TRBD1. V was pared by 1 base and J by 12 bases, with 3 bases of the junction left unmatched. Germline V lookup: CDR1 LGHDT, CDR2 YNNKEL (reference sequence). The CDR3 has 11 amino acids. The DNA for the CDR3 is TGTGCCAGCAGCCAAGCCGGGACAGTGTACTTC. Protein: CASSQAGTVYF.

The chain joins TRBV5-6 to TRBJ2-5; 12 nucleotides match TRBD2. Germline assignment: CDR1 SGHDT and CDR2 YYEEEE. The CDR3 contains 16 residues. Trimming cost V 0 bases and J 7 bases; bases outside gene matches: 7. CDR3 region: CASSLVLAGGQGTQYF. The CDR3 region has the DNA TGTGCCAGCAGCTTGGTGCTAGCGGGGGGGCAGGGGACCCAGTACTTC.

The rearrangement uses TRBV28 and TRBJ1-2; 8 bases fit TRBD1. Per germline, CDR1 MDHEN and CDR2 SYDVKM. With V trimmed by 8 bases and J by 4 bases, 12 bases remained unmatched. CDR3 length: 15 residues. CDR3 protein: CASEVQGASLYGYTF. The CDR3 region has the DNA TGTGCCAGCGAAGTGCAGGGGGCATCCCTCTATGGCTACACCTTC.

The chain has TRBV4-1 and TRBJ2-5; D may be TRBD2 (5 bases). Trimming removed 3 bases at V and 5 bases at J, with 22 bases between. Germline CDR1 and CDR2: MGHRA and YSYEKL. The CDR3 is made up of 17 amino acids. The CDR3 loop is CASSHFPPTEVGETQYF. The CDR3 DNA reads TGCGCCAGCAGCCACTTCCCCCCGACGGAGGTCGGCGAGACCCAGTACTTC.

This chain connects TRBV30 to TRBJ2-7; 7 nucleotides agree with TRBD1. The germline gives CDR1 GTSNPN, CDR2 SVGIG (reference sequence). This CDR3 is 13 amino acids long. After removal of 5 bases from V and 2 bases from J, the junction contained 6 bases not matched to a gene. The CDR3 DNA is TGTGCCTGGTCCCGGGACAGCCCCTACGAGCAGTACTTC. It yields the protein CAWSRDSPYEQYF.